The entry below describes one T cell receptor (beta chain). Its antigen remains unknown. From the 5' RACE reads, TCRdb called clonotypes with MiXCR, one entry per CDR3 protein. Of 200,000 to 250,000 distinct CDR3 sequences detected, about 10% appear once; the ten largest clones hold around 3.3%. These data belong to a study of T-cell memory formation after mild COVID-19. Background on the study: TCR clusters were largely donor specific. Study-level points and caveats: Clones that got smaller from day 15 to 85 had even CD4/CD8, while clones growing later tipped toward CD4+.

The sequenced sample consisted of PBMCs or a T cell subset sorted from them (not recorded which). This receptor was taken from a man younger than 35 who had mild COVID-19 (a few samples of this study predate the infection). Cell type and time point are not known.

DNA for the CDR3: TGTGCCAGCAGATCCGGACAGACTGAAGCTTTCTTT. Translated, it gives CASRSGQTEAFF. This rearrangement joins TRBV5-4 to TRBJ1-1, with a weak D call TRBD1 (6 bases). V dropped 5 bases and J dropped 5 bases, with 10 bases sitting between them. In germline, CDR1 is SGHNT, CDR2 YYREEE (reference sequence). The CDR3 runs 12 residues.